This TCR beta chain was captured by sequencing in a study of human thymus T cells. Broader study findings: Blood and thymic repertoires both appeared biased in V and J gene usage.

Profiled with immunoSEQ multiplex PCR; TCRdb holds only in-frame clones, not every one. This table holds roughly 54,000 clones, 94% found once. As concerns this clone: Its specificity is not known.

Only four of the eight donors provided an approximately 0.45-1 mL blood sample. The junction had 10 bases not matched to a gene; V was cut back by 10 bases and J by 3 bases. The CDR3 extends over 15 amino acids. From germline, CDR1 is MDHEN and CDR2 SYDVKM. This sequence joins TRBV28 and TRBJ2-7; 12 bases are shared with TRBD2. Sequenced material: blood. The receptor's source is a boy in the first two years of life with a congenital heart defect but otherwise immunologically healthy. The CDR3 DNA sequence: TGTGCCACTCGACTAGCGGGGGACCCAATCTACGAGCAGTACTTC. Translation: CATRLAGDPIYEQYF.